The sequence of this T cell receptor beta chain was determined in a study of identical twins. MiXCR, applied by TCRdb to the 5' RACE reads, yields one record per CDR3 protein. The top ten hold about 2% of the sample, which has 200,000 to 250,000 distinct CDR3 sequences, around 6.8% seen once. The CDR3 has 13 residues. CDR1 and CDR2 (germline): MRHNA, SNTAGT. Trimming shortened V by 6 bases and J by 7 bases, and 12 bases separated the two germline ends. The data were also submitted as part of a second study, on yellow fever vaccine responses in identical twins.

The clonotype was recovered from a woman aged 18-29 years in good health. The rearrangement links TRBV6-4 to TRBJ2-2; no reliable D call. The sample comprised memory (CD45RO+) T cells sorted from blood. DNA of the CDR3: TGTGCCAGCAGCTGGGGAACTGGCGGGGAGCTGTTTTTT. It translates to CASSWGTGGELFF.